This TCR beta chain was documented in a study of blood T cell repertoires in COVID-19. Profiled with immunoSEQ multiplex PCR; TCRdb holds only in-frame clones, not every one. The table shows approximately 63,000 clones, with around 87% occurring only once. This CDR3 contains 14 residues. Trimming left V 3 bases short and J 1 base short, with 9 bases between. Looked up from germline, CDR1 is SEHNR and CDR2 is FQNEAQ (reference sequence). Sequenced material: peripheral blood. V and J are TRBV7-9 and TRBJ1-1; D is ambiguous. The sequence was obtained from a woman aged 55-69 years with COVID-19, enrolled during active disease. Written as DNA, the CDR3 is TGTGCCAGCAGCTTCACAGCCACGAACACTGAAGCTTTCTTT. Its protein is CASSFTATNTEAFF.